The T cell receptor beta chain described here comes from a study of Graves' ophthalmopathy and Graves' hyperthyroidism. This clonotype has a count of ten or more. This CDR3 has 14 residues. Germline V gene lookup returns CDR1 MNHNS and CDR2 SASEGT. Unmatched junction bases numbered 7, after V lost 5 bases and J lost 3 bases. The TCR beta CDR3 regions underwent amplification from RNA transcripts. HTBI-primed RT-PCR formed the first round, and a multiplex PCR formed the second. Via MiXCR, TCRdb re-called the multiplex PCR reads, giving one row per CDR3 protein. Of 300,000 to 500,000 distinct CDR3 sequences in the sample, about 16% were seen once.

This sequence was found in a woman between 18 and 29 years old with stable Graves' hyperthyroidism. The rearrangement joins TRBV6-1 to TRBJ2-7; TRBD1 agrees at 7 bases. The material sequenced was peripheral blood. CDR3 region: CASSPKTGSYEQYF. The CDR3 DNA reads TGTGCCAGCAGTCCTAAGACAGGGAGCTACGAGCAGTACTTC.